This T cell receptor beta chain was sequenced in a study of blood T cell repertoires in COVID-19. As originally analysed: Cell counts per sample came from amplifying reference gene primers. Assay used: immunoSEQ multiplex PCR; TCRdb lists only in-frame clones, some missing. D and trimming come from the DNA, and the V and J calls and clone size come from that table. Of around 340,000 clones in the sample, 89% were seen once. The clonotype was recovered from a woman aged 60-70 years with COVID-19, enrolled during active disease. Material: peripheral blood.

CDR3 protein: CASSSGGGTGGTGEQFF. The CDR3, as DNA: TGTGCCAGCAGCTCTGGCGGAGGGACAGGGGGCACTGGTGAGCAGTTCTTC. The chain joins TRBV5-4 to TRBJ2-1; 12 nucleotides match TRBD1. Trimming cost V 3 bases and J 9 bases; bases outside gene matches: 13. The length of the CDR3 is 17 residues. Per the germline V gene, CDR1 is SGHNT and CDR2 is YYREEE (reference sequence). Full variable domain (missing parts from reference TRBV5-4 and TRBJ2-1): ETGVTQSPTHLIKTRGQQVTLRCSSQSGHNTVSWYQQALGQGPQFIFQYYREEENGRGNFPPRFSGLQFPNYSSELNVNALELDDSALYLCASSSGGGTGGTGEQFFGPGTRLTVL.